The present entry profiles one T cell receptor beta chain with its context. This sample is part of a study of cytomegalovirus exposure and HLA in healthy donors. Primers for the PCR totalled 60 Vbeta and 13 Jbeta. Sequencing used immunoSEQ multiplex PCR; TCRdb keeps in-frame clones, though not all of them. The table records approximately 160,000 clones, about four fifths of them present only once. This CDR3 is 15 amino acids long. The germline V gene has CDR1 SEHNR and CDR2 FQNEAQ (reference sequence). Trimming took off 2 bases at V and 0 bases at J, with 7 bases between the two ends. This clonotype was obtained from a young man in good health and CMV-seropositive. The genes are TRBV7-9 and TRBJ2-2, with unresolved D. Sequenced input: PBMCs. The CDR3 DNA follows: TGTGCCAGCAGCTTATTTGCGGCGAACACCGGGGAGCTGTTTTTT. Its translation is CASSLFAANTGELFF.